A single sample gave rise to the 29 T cell receptor beta chains below, sequenced in a study of PD-L1 blockade in urothelial cancer. Generated by immunoSEQ multiplex PCR, the TCRdb table keeps only in-frame clones and is missing some. Counted here are about 83,000 clones, 75% to 90% occurring once; the ten biggest clones make up roughly 5.2%. The sequencing here drew on PBMCs, taken around atezolizumab (anti-PD-L1) treatment. These TCRs come from a woman in her 70s with urothelial cancer.

This chain joins TRBV6-1 and TRBJ1-4; the D gene is possibly TRBD1 (5 bases). V was shortened by 2 bases and J by 6 bases, with 13 bases between the two germline ends. CDR3 length: 15 residues. Germline loops: CDR1 MNHNS, CDR2 SASEGT. CDR3 nucleotide sequence: TGTGCCAGCAGTGAAACAGGAGGGGTGGATGAAAAACTGTTTTTT. This gives the protein CASSETGGVDEKLFF.

The chain employs TRBV29-1 and TRBJ1-1; TRBD1 might be the D (6 bases). CDR1 SQVTM and CDR2 ANQGSEA come from the germline V gene. The CDR3 runs to 11 residues. Trimming left V 2 bases short and J 11 bases short, with 12 bases between. Written as DNA, the CDR3 is TGCAGCGTTGAACTCAGGGGAAGGGCTTTCTTT. Its translation: CSVELRGRAFF.

V usage is TRBV5-1 and J usage is TRBJ2-7, with 9 positions matching TRBD1. Germline lookup yields CDR1 SGHRS and CDR2 YFSETQ. Unmatched junction bases numbered 5, after V lost 3 bases and J lost 4 bases. This CDR3 spans 14 amino acids. CDR3 in amino acids: CASSWGQGPYEQYF. The CDR3 coding sequence is TGCGCCAGCAGCTGGGGACAGGGCCCATACGAGCAGTACTTC. The whole variable domain, filled in from reference TRBV5-1 and TRBJ2-7, reads KAGVTQTPRYLIKTRGQQVTLSCSPISGHRSVSWYQQTPGQGLQFLFEYFSETQRNKGNFPGRFSGRQFSNSRSEMNVSTLELGDSALYLCASSWGQGPYEQYFGPGTRLTVT.

J is TRBJ2-5 and V is TRBV2, with D possibly TRBD2 on 5 matching bases. Germline V gene lookup returns CDR1 SNHLY and CDR2 FYNNEI. With 4 bases removed from V and 0 bases from J, the gap between germline ends came to 15 bases. The CDR3 loop spans 16 amino acids. CDR3 coding DNA: TGTGCCAGCAGTGGGTGGGAGCACCTGTACCAAGAGACCCAGTACTTC. Translation gives CASSGWEHLYQETQYF.

This chain uses TRBV7-8 with TRBJ1-1; possible D gene TRBD1, 6 bases. V lost 5 bases and J lost 4, with 23 bases in between. Germline CDR1 SGHVS, CDR2 FQNEAQ. The CDR3 sequence is 17 residues long. For the CDR3, the DNA is TGTGCCAGCAGCCATCCTTGGGGGCTAAACCCGCGCACTGAAGCTTTCTTT. Translated: CASSHPWGLNPRTEAFF.

This clone appeared a single time. V gene TRBV5-1 combines with J gene TRBJ2-5; 14 positions match TRBD2. V shed 4 bases and J 3 bases; nucleotides not matched to a gene: 8. Germline V lookup: CDR1 SGHRS, CDR2 YFSETQ. This CDR3 region has 17 residues. This chain's CDR3 is CASSPRLAGGPEETQYF. For the CDR3, the DNA is TGCGCCAGCAGCCCTAGACTAGCGGGGGGGCCTGAAGAGACCCAGTACTTC.

The chain links TRBV5-6 to TRBJ2-2; 9 nucleotides agree with TRBD1. The CDR3 is made up of 17 amino acids. The junction had 7 bases not matched to a gene; V was cut back by 4 bases and J by 0 bases. The V gene's germline CDR1 is SGHDT and CDR2 YYEEEE. CDR3 coding DNA: TGTGCCAGCAGCCGGGACAGGGCCTTCGCGAACACCGGGGAGCTGTTTTTT. Its translation: CASSRDRAFANTGELFF.

This clone was detected only a few times. The V call is TRBV7-6, the J call TRBJ1-2; D is possibly TRBD1 (6 bases). In germline, CDR1 is SGHVS, CDR2 FNYEAQ. V was trimmed by 4 bases and J by 4 bases, leaving 13 bases between them. The CDR3 sequence is 14 residues long. This CDR3 reads CASSSYTGSYGYTF. CDR3 DNA: TGTGCCAGCAGCTCCTACACAGGGTCCTATGGCTACACCTTC. The full variable domain, its missing parts supplied by reference TRBV7-6 and TRBJ1-2, is GAGVSQSPRYKVTKRGQDVALRCDPISGHVSLYWYRQALGQGPEFLTYFNYEAQQDKSGLPNDRFSAERPEGSISTLTIQRTEQRDSAMYRCASSSYTGSYGYTFGSGTRLTVV.

The chain couples TRBV9 to TRBJ1-2; D is uncertain. This CDR3 contains 14 residues. CDR1 is SGDLS, CDR2 YYNGEE, per germline. Trimming shortened V by 0 bases and J by 2 bases, and 8 bases separated the two germline ends. The CDR3 reads CASSVGPENYGYTF. The CDR3 region has the DNA TGTGCCAGCAGCGTAGGTCCAGAAAACTATGGCTACACCTTC.

The sample holds one count of this clone. V and J are TRBV5-1 and TRBJ2-5, with D hard to call. V shed 0 bases and J shed 1 base, with 13 bases lying between them. Looked up from germline, CDR1 is SGHRS and CDR2 is YFSETQ. CDR3 length: 16 residues. CDR3 DNA sequence: TGCGCCAGCAGCTTGGGCTTCAGTATTTTCCAAGAGACCCAGTACTTC. This codes for CASSLGFSIFQETQYF. The entire variable domain, with the rest obtained from reference TRBV5-1 and TRBJ2-5, is as follows: KAGVTQTPRYLIKTRGQQVTLSCSPISGHRSVSWYQQTPGQGLQFLFEYFSETQRNKGNFPGRFSGRQFSNSRSEMNVSTLELGDSALYLCASSLGFSIFQETQYFGPGTRLLVL.

The chain recombines TRBV4-3 with TRBJ1-1; D remains ambiguous. V lost 0 bases to trimming and J lost 4 bases, with 12 bases between them. CDR1 LGHNA and CDR2 YSLEER come from the germline V gene. This CDR3 is 15 amino acids long. The CDR3 is CASSQDLFPVTEAFF. The CDR3 coding sequence is TGCGCCAGCAGCCAAGATCTTTTCCCCGTCACTGAAGCTTTCTTT.

The J gene is TRBJ1-1, the V gene TRBV9, with D uncertain. V lost 0 bases and J lost 7, with 10 bases in between. There are 13 residues in the CDR3. Germline lookup yields CDR1 SGDLS and CDR2 YYNGEE. This CDR3 is CASSVGRRSEAFF. The CDR3 nucleotides are TGTGCCAGCAGCGTAGGCAGGAGGAGTGAAGCTTTCTTT. The entire variable domain, with the rest obtained from reference TRBV9 and TRBJ1-1, is as follows: DSGVTQTPKHLITATGQRVTLRCSPRSGDLSVYWYQQSLDQGLQFLIQYYNGEERAKGNILERFSAQQFPDLHSELNLSSLELGDSALYFCASSVGRRSEAFFGQGTRLTVV.

This clone is a singleton in its sample. V usage is TRBV2 and J usage is TRBJ1-1; 8 bases agree with TRBD1. CDR3 length equals 13 residues. The germline CDR1 and CDR2 sequences are SNHLY and FYNNEI. J was trimmed by 7 bases and V by 4 bases; bases with no gene match: 5. Here the CDR3 DNA reads TGTGCCAGCAGTGGGACAGGGAAGATTGAAGCTTTCTTT. Protein product: CASSGTGKIEAFF.

The rearrangement joins TRBV28 to TRBJ1-3; D might be TRBD1 (5 bases). The V end was cut by 3 bases, the J end by 4 bases, with 13 bases between. CDR1 MDHEN and CDR2 SYDVKM come from the germline V gene. There are 15 residues in the CDR3. This chain's CDR3 is CASSFPGITGNTIYF. The CDR3 nucleotides are TGTGCCAGCAGTTTCCCAGGGATCACGGGAAACACCATATATTTT.

V usage is TRBV9 and J usage is TRBJ2-2; 9 bases line up with TRBD2. The germline CDR1 and CDR2 sequences are SGDLS and YYNGEE. Germline trimming cut 4 bases from V and 3 bases from J; bases unmatched to any gene: 4. There are 15 residues in the CDR3. This CDR3 is CASSTRTSDTGELFF. The CDR3 DNA follows: TGTGCCAGCAGCACACGGACTAGCGACACCGGGGAGCTGTTTTTT.

The chain joins TRBV9 to TRBJ2-1; a possible D gene is TRBD1 (5 bases). V was pared by 0 bases and J by 0 bases, with 13 bases between. CDR1 is SGDLS, CDR2 YYNGEE, per germline. The CDR3 totals 17 residues. The CDR3 region is CASSVGGDPSSYNEQFF. CDR3 in DNA: TGTGCCAGCAGCGTAGGGGGCGACCCAAGCTCCTACAATGAGCAGTTCTTC. Complete variable domain (other parts from reference TRBV9 and TRBJ2-1): DSGVTQTPKHLITATGQRVTLRCSPRSGDLSVYWYQQSLDQGLQFLIQYYNGEERAKGNILERFSAQQFPDLHSELNLSSLELGDSALYFCASSVGGDPSSYNEQFFGPGTRLTVL.

CDR3 sequence: CASSLAATWGVGSEQFF. The CDR3 region has the DNA TGCGCCAGCAGCTTGGCCGCCACGTGGGGGGTCGGGTCTGAGCAGTTCTTC. The gene calls are TRBV5-1 and TRBJ2-1; TRBD2 is a possible D gene (6 bases). CDR3 size: 17 residues. V lost 0 bases to trimming and J lost 9 bases, with 22 bases between them. CDR1 and CDR2 from the germline V gene are SGHRS and YFSETQ.

This clone was counted many times. The chain carries TRBV9 and TRBJ2-2, with 9 bases fitting TRBD1. The V segment lost 4 bases and the J segment 0 bases; nucleotides outside the gene matches: 13. The CDR3 length is 19 residues. CDR1 and CDR2 from the germline V gene are SGDLS and YYNGEE. The CDR3 reads CASSSRPRQGVPNTGELFF. The DNA of the CDR3 is TGTGCCAGCAGCTCCCGGCCTCGACAGGGGGTCCCGAACACCGGGGAGCTGTTTTTT.

The J gene is TRBJ1-1, the V gene TRBV2; TRBD1 matches at 7 bases. The junction had 5 bases not matched to a gene; V was cut back by 4 bases and J by 0 bases. The germline gives CDR1 SNHLY, CDR2 FYNNEI. The CDR3 runs to 15 residues. Here the CDR3 reads CASSARQGMNTEAFF. The CDR3 DNA follows: TGTGCCAGCAGTGCCCGACAGGGAATGAACACTGAAGCTTTCTTT.

The chain employs TRBV5-1 and TRBJ2-2; 8 bases are a match to TRBD1. Germline trimming cut 0 bases from V and 3 bases from J; bases unmatched to any gene: 4. This CDR3 has 16 residues. The germline CDR1 and CDR2 sequences are SGHRS and YFSETQ. CDR3 DNA: TGCGCCAGCAGCTTGGCTCAGGGGGCGGACACCGGGGAGCTGTTTTTT. It translates to CASSLAQGADTGELFF.

The chain joins TRBV6-6 to TRBJ2-3; D ambiguous. CDR1 is MNHNY, CDR2 SVGAGI, per germline (reference sequence). V was clipped by 6 bases and J by 1 base, with 5 bases between them. The CDR3 spans 12 residues. The CDR3 sequence is CASSLRTDTQYF. The CDR3 coding sequence is TGTGCCAGCAGCCTACGCACAGATACGCAGTATTTT.

J is TRBJ2-1 and V is TRBV4-2, with D maybe TRBD2 (6 bases). The V gene's germline CDR1 is LGHNA and CDR2 YNFKEQ. Trimming pared 1 base from V and 10 bases from J, leaving 14 bases between. The CDR3 runs 14 residues. The CDR3 loop reads CASSQVGIREEQFF. The CDR3 bases are TGTGCCAGCAGCCAAGTTGGTATTCGGGAGGAGCAGTTCTTC.

V gene TRBV10-1 combines with J gene TRBJ2-1; 8 bases are a match to TRBD2. This CDR3 is built from 17 residues. CDR1 and CDR2 from the germline V gene are WNHNN and SYGVQD (reference sequence). Trimming cost V 0 bases and J 0 bases; bases outside gene matches: 4. As DNA, the CDR3 is TGCGCCAGCAGTGAGTCGGCTAGCGGGCCCTCCTACAATGAGCAGTTCTTC. As protein: CASSESASGPSYNEQFF.

Concerning this clone: Because the CDR3's place on the DNA is in doubt, the DNA is left out and the CDR3 is given as listed by TCRdb. The chain uses TRBV6-6 and TRBJ1-4. A total of 12 residues make up the CDR3, ends included. Germline CDR1 is MNHNY and CDR2 is SVGAGI (reference sequence). The CDR3: CASTLEREKLFF.

The chain couples TRBV7-8 to TRBJ2-7, with 10 bases identical to TRBD1. The CDR3 runs to 15 residues. Germline CDR1 SGHVS, CDR2 FQNEAQ. With 6 bases clipped from V and 2 bases from J, the junction kept 7 bases outside the gene matches. CDR3 bases: TGTGCCAGCAGACGAGCCGGGACAGGGGCCTACGAGCAGTACTTC. Translated: CASRRAGTGAYEQYF.

This clone was counted between two and nine times. This sequence joins TRBV9 and TRBJ1-1, with TRBD1 identical over 9 bases. Germline CDR1 is SGDLS and CDR2 is YYNGEE. V lost 3 bases, J lost 3 bases, and 6 bases stayed unmatched. The CDR3 extends over 15 amino acids. In nucleotides, the CDR3 is TGTGCCAGCAGCGCCCGGGACAGGGCGGACACTGAAGCTTTCTTT. This encodes CASSARDRADTEAFF.

This chain connects TRBV7-2 to TRBJ2-1, with TRBD2 matching 8 bases. V lost 4 bases, J lost 4 bases, and 6 bases stayed unmatched. The germline CDR1 and CDR2 sequences are SGHTA and FQGNSA. CDR3 length equals 15 residues. The CDR3: CASSSGGPRYNEQFF. CDR3 sequence (DNA): TGTGCCAGCAGCTCGGGGGGGCCAAGGTACAATGAGCAGTTCTTC.

This chain connects TRBV27 to TRBJ2-5, with 16 bases fitting TRBD2. J lost 0 bases, V lost 2 bases, and 6 bases had no gene match. The germline CDR1 and CDR2 sequences are MNHEY and SMNVEV (reference sequence). This CDR3 comprises 19 residues. The CDR3 DNA follows: TGTGCCAGCAGTTTAGGGACTAGCGGGGGGGCCCCGTACCAAGAGACCCAGTACTTC. Its translation is CASSLGTSGGAPYQETQYF.

The chain has TRBV6-5 and TRBJ1-5; 8 bases agree with TRBD1. The germline V gene encodes CDR1 MNHEY and CDR2 SVGAGI. The V and J ends lost 8 bases and 3 bases, in that order; junction bases with no gene match: 6. The CDR3 has 14 residues. The CDR3 is CASGTTGVNQPQHF. The CDR3 DNA sequence: TGTGCCAGCGGGACGACAGGGGTCAATCAGCCCCAGCATTTT.